This is a list of T cell receptor beta chains from one sample in a study of cytomegalovirus exposure and HLA in healthy donors. The data were produced by immunoSEQ multiplex PCR, yet TCRdb's version contains in-frame clones alone and is incomplete. The table shows roughly 180,000 clones, with just under 80% occurring only once. Sequencing was done on a sample of PBMCs. All receptors derive from a woman aged 30 to 39 in good health and CMV-seropositive. CDR3s include the opening cysteine and the closing phenylalanine or tryptophan. A D gene is named only where the DNA matches it firmly. Expanded clones get a size class; other rows say once, few or many, or leave the size out.

size,J,D,V,CDR3,DNA
once,TRBJ2-2,TRBD2,TRBV10-2,CASSDVTSANTGELFF,TGCGCCAGCAGTGATGTGACTAGCGCCAACACCGGGGAGCTGTTTTTT
-,TRBJ2-7,-,TRBV2,CASRPRVSSYEQYF,TGTGCCAGCAGACCCCGGGTCAGCTCCTACGAGCAGTACTTC
once,TRBJ1-6,-,TRBV5-6,CASSLSGYNSPLHF,TGTGCCAGCAGCTTGTCAGGGTATAATTCACCCCTCCACTTT
-,TRBJ2-7,-,TRBV11-2,CASSLVSGSSYEQYF,TGTGCCAGCAGCTTAGTTTCGGGAAGCTCCTACGAGCAGTACTTC
-,TRBJ2-3,TRBD2,TRBV5-1,CASSLEGLAVGTQYF,TGCGCCAGCAGCTTGGAGGGACTAGCGGTCGGGACGCAGTATTTT
-,TRBJ1-1,-,TRBV15,CATSGTLSTEAFF,TGTGCCACCAGCGGGACACTGAGCACTGAAGCTTTCTTT
-,TRBJ1-1,TRBD1,TRBV28,CASLTPGQKEAFF,TGTGCCAGCCTTACACCGGGACAGAAAGAAGCTTTCTTT
-,TRBJ2-7,-,TRBV15,CATSRDGSSYEQYF,TGTGCCACCAGCAGAGACGGTAGCTCCTACGAGCAGTACTTC
-,TRBJ2-1,-,TRBV5-6,CASSVMRYNEQFF,TGTGCCAGCAGCGTTATGAGGTACAATGAGCAGTTCTTC
-,TRBJ1-1,-,TRBV6-5,CASSYHSQNTEAFF,TGTGCCAGCAGTTATCACAGCCAGAACACTGAAGCTTTCTTT